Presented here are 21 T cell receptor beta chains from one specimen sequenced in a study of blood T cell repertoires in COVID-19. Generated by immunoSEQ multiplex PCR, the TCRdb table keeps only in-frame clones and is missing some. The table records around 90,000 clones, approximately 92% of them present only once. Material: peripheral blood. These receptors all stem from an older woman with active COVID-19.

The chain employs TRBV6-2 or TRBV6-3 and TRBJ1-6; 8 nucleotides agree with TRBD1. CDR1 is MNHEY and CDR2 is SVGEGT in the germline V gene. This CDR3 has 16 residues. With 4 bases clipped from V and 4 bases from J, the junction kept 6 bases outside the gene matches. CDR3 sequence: CASSSGTGGYNSPLHF. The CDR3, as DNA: TGTGCCAGCAGTTCCGGGACAGGTGGATATAATTCACCCCTCCACTTT.

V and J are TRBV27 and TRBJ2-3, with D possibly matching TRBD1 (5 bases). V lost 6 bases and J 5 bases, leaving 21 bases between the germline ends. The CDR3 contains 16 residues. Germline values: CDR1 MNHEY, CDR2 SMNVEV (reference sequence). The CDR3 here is CASRNTGAKRGDTQYF. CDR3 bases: TGTGCCAGCAGAAATACCGGAGCAAAAAGGGGAGATACGCAGTATTTT.

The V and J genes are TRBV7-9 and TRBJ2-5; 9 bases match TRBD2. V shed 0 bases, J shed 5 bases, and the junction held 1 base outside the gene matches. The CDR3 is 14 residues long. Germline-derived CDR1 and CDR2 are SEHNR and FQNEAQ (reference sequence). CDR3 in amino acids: CASSLASGSETQYF. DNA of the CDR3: TGTGCCAGCAGCTTAGCTAGCGGGAGTGAGACCCAGTACTTC.

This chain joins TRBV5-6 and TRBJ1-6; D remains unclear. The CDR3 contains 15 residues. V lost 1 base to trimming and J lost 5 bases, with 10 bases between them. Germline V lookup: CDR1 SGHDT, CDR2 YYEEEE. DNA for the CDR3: TGTGCCAGCAGCTTGTCGCCACAGAATAATTCACCCCTCCACTTT. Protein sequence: CASSLSPQNNSPLHF.

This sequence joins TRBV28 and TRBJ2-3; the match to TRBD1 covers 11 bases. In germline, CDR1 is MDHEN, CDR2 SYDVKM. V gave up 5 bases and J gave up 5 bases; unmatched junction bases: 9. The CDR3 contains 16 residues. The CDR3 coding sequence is TGTGCCAGCAGTCACCCGGGACAGGGGGTTGAAGATACGCAGTATTTT. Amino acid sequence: CASSHPGQGVEDTQYF.

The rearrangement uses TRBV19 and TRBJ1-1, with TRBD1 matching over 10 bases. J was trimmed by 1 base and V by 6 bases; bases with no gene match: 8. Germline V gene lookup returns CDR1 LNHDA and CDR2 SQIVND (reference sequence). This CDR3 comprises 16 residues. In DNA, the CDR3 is TGTGCCAGTAGGAGGGACAGGGGATCGAGGAACACTGAAGCTTTCTTT. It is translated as CASRRDRGSRNTEAFF. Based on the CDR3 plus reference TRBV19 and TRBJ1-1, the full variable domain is DGGITQSPKYLFRKEGQNVTLSCEQNLNHDAMYWYRQDPGQGLRLIYYSQIVNDFQKGDIAEGYSVSREKKESFPLTVTSAQKNPTAFYLCASRRDRGSRNTEAFFGQGTRLTVV.

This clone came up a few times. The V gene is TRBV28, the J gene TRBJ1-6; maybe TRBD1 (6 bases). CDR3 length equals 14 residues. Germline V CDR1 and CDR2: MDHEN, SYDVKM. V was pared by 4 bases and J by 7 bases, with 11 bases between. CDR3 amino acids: CASSYRVWNSPLHF. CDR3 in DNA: TGTGCCAGCAGTTACAGGGTTTGGAATTCACCCCTCCACTTT.

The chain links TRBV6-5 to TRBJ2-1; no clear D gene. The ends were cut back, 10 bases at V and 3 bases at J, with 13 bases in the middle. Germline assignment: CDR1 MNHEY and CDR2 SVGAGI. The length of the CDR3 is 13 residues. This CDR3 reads CATLLGSYNEQFF. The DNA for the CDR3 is TGTGCCACCCTCTTGGGCAGCTACAATGAGCAGTTCTTC.

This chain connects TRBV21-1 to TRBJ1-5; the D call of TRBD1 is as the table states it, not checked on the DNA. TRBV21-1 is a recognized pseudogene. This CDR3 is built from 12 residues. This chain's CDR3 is CASRGGFQPQHF. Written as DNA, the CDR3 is TGTGCCAGCAGAGGGGGTTTTCAGCCCCAGCATTTT.

The CDR3 sequence: CAISDSGTNEKLFF. CDR3 coding DNA: TGTGCCATCAGTGACTCAGGGACTAATGAAAAACTGTTTTTT. The rearrangement joins TRBV10-3 to TRBJ1-4; tentative D call: TRBD1 (5 bases). CDR3 size: 14 residues. From germline, CDR1 is ENHRY and CDR2 SYGVKD. V lost 3 bases to trimming and J lost 2 bases, with 7 bases between them.

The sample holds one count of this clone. The CDR3 region is CASRAGGVFDTQYF. The CDR3 DNA reads as TGTGCCAGCAGGGCAGGGGGCGTATTCGATACGCAGTATTTT. The V and J genes are TRBV28 and TRBJ2-3, with 8 bases aligning to TRBD1. The CDR3 sequence is 14 residues long. Germline CDR1 MDHEN, CDR2 SYDVKM. The junction had 8 bases not matched to a gene; V was cut back by 6 bases and J by 6 bases.

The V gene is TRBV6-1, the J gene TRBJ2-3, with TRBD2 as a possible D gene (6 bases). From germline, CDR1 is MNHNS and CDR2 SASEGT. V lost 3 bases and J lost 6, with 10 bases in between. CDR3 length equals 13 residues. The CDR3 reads CASSEIRGDTQYF. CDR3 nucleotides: TGTGCCAGCAGTGAGATCCGGGGGGATACGCAGTATTTT.

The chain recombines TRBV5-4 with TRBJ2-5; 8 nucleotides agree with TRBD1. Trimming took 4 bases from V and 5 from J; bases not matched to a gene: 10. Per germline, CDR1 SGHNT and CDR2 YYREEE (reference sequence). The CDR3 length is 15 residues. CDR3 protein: CASSPMTGAVETQYF. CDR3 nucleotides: TGTGCCAGCAGCCCGATGACAGGGGCGGTCGAGACCCAGTACTTC.

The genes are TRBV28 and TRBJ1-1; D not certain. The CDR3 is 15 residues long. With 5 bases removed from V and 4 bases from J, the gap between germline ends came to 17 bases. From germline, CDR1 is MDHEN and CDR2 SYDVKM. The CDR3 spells CASSLSSSRGTEAFF. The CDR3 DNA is TGTGCCAGCAGTCTGTCGTCGAGCCGGGGCACTGAAGCTTTCTTT.

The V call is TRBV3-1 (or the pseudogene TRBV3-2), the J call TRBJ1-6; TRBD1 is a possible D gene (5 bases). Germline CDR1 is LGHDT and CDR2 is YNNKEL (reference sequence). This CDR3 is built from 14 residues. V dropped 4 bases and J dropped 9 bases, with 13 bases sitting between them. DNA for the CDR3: TGTGCCAGCAGCCCCCAGGGAGGCGGTTCACCCCTCCACTTT. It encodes CASSPQGGGSPLHF.

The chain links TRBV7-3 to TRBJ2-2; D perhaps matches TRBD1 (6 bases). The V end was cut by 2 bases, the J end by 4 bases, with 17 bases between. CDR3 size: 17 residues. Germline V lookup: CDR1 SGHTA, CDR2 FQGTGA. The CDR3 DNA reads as TGTGCCAGCAGCTTACAGGGGCTTTCGTTTGGCACCGGGGAGCTGTTTTTT. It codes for CASSLQGLSFGTGELFF.

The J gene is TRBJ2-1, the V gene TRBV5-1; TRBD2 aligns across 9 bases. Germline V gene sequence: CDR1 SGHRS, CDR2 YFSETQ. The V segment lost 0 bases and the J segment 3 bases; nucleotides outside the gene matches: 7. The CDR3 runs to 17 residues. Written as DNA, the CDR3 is TGCGCCAGCAGCTTGGCCGTCAGCGGGGGGATCTACAATGAGCAGTTCTTC. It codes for CASSLAVSGGIYNEQFF.

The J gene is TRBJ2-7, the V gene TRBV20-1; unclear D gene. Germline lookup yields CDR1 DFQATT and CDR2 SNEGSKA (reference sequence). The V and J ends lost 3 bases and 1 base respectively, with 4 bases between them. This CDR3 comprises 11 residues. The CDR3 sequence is CSARRSYEQYF. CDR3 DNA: TGCAGTGCTAGGCGGTCCTACGAGCAGTACTTC.

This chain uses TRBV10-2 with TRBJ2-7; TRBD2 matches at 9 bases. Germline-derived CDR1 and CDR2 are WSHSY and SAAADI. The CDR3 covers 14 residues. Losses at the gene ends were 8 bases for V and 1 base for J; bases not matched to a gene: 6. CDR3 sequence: CASGRLAASYEQYF. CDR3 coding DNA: TGCGCCAGCGGGAGACTAGCGGCATCCTACGAGCAGTACTTC.

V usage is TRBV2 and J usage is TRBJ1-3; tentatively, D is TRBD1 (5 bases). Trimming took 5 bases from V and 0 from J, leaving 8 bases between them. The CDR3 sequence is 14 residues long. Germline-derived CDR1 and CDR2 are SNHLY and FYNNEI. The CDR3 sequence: CASSSGLSGNTIYF. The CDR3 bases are TGTGCCAGCAGTTCAGGGCTCTCTGGAAACACCATATATTTT.

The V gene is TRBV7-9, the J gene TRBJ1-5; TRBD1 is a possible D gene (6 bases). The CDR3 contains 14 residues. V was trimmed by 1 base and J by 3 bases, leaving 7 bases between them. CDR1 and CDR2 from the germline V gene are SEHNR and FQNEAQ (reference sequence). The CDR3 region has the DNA TGTGCCAGCAGCTTAGGGGGGCACAATCAGCCCCAGCATTTT. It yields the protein CASSLGGHNQPQHF.